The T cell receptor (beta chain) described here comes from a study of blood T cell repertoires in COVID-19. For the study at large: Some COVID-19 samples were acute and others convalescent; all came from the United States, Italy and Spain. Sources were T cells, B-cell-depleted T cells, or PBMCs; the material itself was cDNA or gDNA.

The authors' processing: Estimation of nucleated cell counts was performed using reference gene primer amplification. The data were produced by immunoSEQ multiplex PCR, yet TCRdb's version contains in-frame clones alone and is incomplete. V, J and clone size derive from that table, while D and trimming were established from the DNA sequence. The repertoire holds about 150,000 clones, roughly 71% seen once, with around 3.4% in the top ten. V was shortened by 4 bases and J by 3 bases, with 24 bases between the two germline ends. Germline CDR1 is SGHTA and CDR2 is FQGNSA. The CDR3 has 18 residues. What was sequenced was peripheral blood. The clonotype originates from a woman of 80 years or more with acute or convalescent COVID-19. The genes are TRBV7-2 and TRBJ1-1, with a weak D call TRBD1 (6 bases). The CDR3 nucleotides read TGTGCCAGCAGCTCCCCGTTGATCGTACAGGGTTGGTACACTGAAGCTTTCTTT. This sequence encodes CASSSPLIVQGWYTEAFF.